Described below is a single TCR beta chain sequence and its context. Its antigen is not identified. Treatment reported: approximately nine-day PBMC culture with coronavirus spike peptide pools or control peptides (ViraFEST assay). Roughly 1.9 million PBMCs went into each well for culture with approximately 9.8 IU/ml IL-2 and around 10 ug/ml peptide pools. The entry originates in a study of vaccination and CD4 T cells after COVID-19. At the level of the study: Two mRNA vaccine doses were given, either BNT162b2 or mRNA-1273. Cultures serving as controls received a peptide pool (CEFX or HIV-1 Nef) or no peptide. Overall study findings and caveats: Convalescent patients displayed a median about 86% of reactive clones emerging only post-vaccination.

V shed 10 bases and J 7 bases; nucleotides not matched to a gene: 7. The CDR3 has 14 amino acids. In germline, CDR1 is MNHEY, CDR2 SVGEGT. CD4+ T cells that had been cultured provided DNA sequenced with the Oncomine TCR Beta short-read assay. TCRdb reprocessed the PCR reads with MiXCR, giving one entry per CDR3 protein. Among roughly 11,000 distinct CDR3 sequences listed, around 55% were seen once. The sequenced sample was CD4+ T cells from blood, cultured in vitro. The chain recombines TRBV6-2 or TRBV6-3 with TRBJ2-1; 13 positions agree with TRBD2. The clonotype was recovered from a human donor who had recovered from COVID-19. The CDR3 spells CANKTSGRLNEQFF. CDR3 in DNA: TGTGCCAACAAGACTAGCGGGAGGCTGAATGAGCAGTTCTTC.